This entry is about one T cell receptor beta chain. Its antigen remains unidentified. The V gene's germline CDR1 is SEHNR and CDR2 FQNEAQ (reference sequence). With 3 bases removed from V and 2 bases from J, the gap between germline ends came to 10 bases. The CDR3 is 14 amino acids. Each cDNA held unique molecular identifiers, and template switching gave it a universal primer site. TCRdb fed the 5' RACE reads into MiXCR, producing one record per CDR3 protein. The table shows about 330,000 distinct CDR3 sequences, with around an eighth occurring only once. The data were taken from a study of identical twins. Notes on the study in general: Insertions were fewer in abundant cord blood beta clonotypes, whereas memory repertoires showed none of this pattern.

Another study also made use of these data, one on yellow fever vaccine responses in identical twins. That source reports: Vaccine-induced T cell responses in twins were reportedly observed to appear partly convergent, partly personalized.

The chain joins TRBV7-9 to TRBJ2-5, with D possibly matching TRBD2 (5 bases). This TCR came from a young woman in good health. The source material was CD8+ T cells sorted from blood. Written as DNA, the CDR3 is TGTGCCAGCAGCTTTGAGAGGGAGCAAGAGACCCAGTACTTC. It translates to CASSFEREQETQYF. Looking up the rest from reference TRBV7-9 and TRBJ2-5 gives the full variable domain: DTGVSQNPRHKITKRGQNVTFRCDPISEHNRLYWYRQTLGQGPEFLTYFQNEAQLEKSRLLSDRFSAERPKGSFSTLEIQRTEQGDSAMYLCASSFEREQETQYFGPGTRLLVL.